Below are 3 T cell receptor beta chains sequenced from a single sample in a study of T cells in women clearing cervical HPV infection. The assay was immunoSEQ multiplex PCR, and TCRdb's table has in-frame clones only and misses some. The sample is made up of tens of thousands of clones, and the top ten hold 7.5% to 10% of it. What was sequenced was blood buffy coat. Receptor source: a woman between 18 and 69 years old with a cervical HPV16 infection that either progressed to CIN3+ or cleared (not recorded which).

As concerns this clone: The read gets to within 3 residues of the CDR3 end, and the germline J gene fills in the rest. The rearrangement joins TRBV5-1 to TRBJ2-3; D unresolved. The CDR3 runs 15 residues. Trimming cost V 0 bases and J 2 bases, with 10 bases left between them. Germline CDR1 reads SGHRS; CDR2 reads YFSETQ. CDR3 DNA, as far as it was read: TGCGCCAGCAGCTTGGTTTCGCGGATCACAGATACG. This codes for CASSLVSRITDT. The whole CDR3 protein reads CASSLVSRITDTQYF.

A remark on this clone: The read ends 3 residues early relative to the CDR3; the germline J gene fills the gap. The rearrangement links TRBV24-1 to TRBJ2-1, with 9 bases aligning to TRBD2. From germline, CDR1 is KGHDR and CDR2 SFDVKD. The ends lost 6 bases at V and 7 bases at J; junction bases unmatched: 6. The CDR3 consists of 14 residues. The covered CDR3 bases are TGTGCCACCAGTATAGCGGGAGTATTGAATGAG. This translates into CATSIAGVLNE. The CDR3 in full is CATSIAGVLNEQFF.

CDR3 bases read: TGCGCCAGCAGCTGGACGGACAGGGAGGTACAGAGGGTTCGATACGAG. Protein: CASSWTDREVQRVRYE. The whole CDR3 sequence is CASSWTDREVQRVRYEQYF. V gene TRBV5-1 combines with J gene TRBJ2-7, with TRBD1 matching over 8 bases. The read gets to within 3 residues of the CDR3 end, and the germline J gene fills in the rest. Germline V gene sequence: CDR1 SGHRS, CDR2 YFSETQ. The CDR3 is 19 amino acids. V was pared by 3 bases and J by 4 bases, with 21 bases of the junction left unmatched.